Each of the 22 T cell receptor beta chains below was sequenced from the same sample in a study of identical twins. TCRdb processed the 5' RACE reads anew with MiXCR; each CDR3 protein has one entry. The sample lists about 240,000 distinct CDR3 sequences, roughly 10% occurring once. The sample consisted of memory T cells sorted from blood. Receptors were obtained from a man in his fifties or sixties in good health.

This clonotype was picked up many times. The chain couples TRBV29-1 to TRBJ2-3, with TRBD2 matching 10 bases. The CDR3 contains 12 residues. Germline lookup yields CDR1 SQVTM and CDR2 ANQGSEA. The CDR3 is CRAGGPSDTQYF. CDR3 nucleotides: TGCAGAGCGGGGGGGCCTTCGGATACGCAGTATTTT.

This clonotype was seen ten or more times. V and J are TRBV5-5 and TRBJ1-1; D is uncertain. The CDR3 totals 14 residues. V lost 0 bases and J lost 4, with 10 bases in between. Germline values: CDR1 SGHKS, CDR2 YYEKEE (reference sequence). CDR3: CASSLEGRFTEAFF. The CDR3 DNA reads TGTGCCAGCAGCTTGGAGGGAAGATTCACTGAAGCTTTCTTT.

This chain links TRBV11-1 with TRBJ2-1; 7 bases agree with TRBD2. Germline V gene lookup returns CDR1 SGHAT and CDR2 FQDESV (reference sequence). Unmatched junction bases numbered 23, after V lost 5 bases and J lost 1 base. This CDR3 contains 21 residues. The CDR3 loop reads CASSRYSLRENLVGSYNEQFF. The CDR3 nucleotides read TGTGCCAGCAGCCGATACTCCCTGCGGGAGAACTTAGTGGGGTCCTACAATGAGCAGTTCTTC.

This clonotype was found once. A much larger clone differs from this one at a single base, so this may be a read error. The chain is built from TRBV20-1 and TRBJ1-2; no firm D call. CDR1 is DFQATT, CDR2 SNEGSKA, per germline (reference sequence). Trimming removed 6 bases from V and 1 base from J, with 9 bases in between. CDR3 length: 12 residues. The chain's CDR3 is CSAISDNYGYTF. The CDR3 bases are TGCAGTGCAATCAGTGATAACTATGGCTACACCTTC.

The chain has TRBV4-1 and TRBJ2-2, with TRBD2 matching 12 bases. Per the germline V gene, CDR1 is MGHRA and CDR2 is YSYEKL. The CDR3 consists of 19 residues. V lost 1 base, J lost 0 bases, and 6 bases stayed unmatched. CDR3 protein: CASSQVVLAGGSNTGELFF. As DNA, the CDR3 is TGCGCCAGCAGCCAAGTTGTACTAGCGGGGGGCTCGAACACCGGGGAGCTGTTTTTT.

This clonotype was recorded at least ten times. This CDR3 reads CASSLTRAGGAGELFF. CDR3 nucleotides: TGTGCCAGCAGCTTAACGAGGGCGGGAGGCGCCGGGGAGCTGTTTTTT. The chain joins TRBV11-1 to TRBJ2-2, with TRBD2 matching 8 bases. The germline CDR1 and CDR2 sequences are SGHAT and FQDESV (reference sequence). The CDR3 covers 16 residues. V dropped 2 bases and J dropped 6; count of bases not matched to a gene: 8.

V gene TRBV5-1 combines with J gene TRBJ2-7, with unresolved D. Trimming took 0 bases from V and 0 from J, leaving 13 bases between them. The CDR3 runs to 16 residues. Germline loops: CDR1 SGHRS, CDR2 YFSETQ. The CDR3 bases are TGCGCCAGCAGCTTGGAGGCCGCCCAGTCCTCCTACGAGCAGTACTTC. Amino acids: CASSLEAAQSSYEQYF.

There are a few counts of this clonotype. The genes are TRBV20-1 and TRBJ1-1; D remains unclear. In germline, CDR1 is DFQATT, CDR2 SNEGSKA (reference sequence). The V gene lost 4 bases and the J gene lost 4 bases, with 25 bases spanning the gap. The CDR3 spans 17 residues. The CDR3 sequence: CSATTRASFRSGTEAFF. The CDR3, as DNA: TGCAGTGCTACAACTCGGGCTTCCTTCAGAAGTGGCACTGAAGCTTTCTTT.

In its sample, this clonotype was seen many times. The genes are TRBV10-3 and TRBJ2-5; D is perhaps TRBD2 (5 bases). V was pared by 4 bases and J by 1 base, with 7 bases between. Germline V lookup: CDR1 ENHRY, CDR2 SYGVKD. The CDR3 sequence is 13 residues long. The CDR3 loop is CAISVAGQETQYF. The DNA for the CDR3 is TGTGCCATCAGTGTGGCGGGCCAAGAGACCCAGTACTTC.

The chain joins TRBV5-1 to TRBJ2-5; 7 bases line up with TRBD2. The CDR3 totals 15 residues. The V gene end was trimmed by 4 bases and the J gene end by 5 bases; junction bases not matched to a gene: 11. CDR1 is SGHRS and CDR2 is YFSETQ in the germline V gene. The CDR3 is CASSERLAGLETQYF. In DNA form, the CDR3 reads TGCGCCAGCAGCGAACGACTAGCCGGATTGGAGACCCAGTACTTC.

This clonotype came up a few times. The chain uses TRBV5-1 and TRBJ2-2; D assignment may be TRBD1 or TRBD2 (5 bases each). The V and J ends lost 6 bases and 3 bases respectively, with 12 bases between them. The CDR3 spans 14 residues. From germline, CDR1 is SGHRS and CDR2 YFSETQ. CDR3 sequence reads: CASNLGDDTGELFF. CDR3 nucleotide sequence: TGCGCCAGCAACCTAGGGGACGACACCGGGGAGCTGTTTTTT.

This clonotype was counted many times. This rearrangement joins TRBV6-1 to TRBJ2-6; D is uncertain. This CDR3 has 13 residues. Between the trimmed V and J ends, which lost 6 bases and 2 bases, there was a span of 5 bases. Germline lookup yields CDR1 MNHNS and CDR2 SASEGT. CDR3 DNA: TGTGCCAGCAGGGGGACTGGGGCCAACGTCCTGACTTTC. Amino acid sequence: CASRGTGANVLTF.

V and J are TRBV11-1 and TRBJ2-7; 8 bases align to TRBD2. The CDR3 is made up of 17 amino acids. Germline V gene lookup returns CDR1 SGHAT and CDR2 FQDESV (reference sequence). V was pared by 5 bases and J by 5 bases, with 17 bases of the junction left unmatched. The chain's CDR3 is CASSKASGGFTYHEQYF. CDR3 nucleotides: TGTGCCAGCAGCAAAGCGTCGGGGGGGTTCACTTACCACGAGCAGTACTTC.

The CDR3 nucleotides are TGCGCCAGCAGATTAGGGACCCGAGTGGGGGAGACCCAGTACTTC. This translates into CASRLGTRVGETQYF. This chain links TRBV5-1 with TRBJ2-5; D possibly matches TRBD1 or TRBD2 (5 bases each). Germline CDR1 SGHRS, CDR2 YFSETQ. V shed 5 bases and J shed 5 bases, with 19 bases lying between them. This CDR3 comprises 15 residues.

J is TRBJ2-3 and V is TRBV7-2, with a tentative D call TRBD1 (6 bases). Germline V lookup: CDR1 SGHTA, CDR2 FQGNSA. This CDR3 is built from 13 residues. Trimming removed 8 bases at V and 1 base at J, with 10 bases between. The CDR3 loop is CASGRQGTDTQYF. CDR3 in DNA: TGTGCCAGCGGGCGACAGGGCACAGATACGCAGTATTTT.

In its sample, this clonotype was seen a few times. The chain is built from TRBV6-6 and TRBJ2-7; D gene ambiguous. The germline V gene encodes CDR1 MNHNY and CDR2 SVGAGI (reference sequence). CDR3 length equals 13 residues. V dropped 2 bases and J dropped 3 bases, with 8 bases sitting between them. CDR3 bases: TGTGCCAGCAGTTACCTGGGTATCTACGAGCAGTACTTC. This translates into CASSYLGIYEQYF.

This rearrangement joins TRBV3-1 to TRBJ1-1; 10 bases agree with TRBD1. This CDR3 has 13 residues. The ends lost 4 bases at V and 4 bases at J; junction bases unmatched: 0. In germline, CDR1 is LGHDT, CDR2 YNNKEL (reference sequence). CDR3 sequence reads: CASSRTGGTEAFF. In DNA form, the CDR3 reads TGTGCCAGCAGCCGGACAGGGGGCACTGAAGCTTTCTTT.

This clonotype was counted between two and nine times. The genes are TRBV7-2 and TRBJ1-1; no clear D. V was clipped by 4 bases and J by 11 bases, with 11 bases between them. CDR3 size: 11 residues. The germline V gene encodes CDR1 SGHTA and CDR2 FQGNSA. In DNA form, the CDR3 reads TGTGCCAGCAGCTCACAAATAGGGGCTTTCTTT. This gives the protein CASSSQIGAFF.

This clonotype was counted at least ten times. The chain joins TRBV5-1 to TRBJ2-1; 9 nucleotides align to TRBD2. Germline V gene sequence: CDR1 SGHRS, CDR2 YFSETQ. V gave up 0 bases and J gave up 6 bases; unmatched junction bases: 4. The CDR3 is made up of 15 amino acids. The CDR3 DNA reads TGCGCCAGCAGCTTGGGCGGGAGGGCCCTCAATGAGCAGTTCTTC. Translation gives CASSLGGRALNEQFF.

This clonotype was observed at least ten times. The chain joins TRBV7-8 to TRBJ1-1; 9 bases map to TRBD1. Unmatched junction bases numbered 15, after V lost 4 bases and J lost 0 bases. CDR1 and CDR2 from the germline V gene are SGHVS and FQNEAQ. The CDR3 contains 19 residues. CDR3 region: CASSSPGQGRSKMNTEAFF. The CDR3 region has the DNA TGTGCCAGCAGCTCCCCGGGACAGGGTCGTTCTAAAATGAACACTGAAGCTTTCTTT. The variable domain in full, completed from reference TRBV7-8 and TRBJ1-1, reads GAGVSQSPRYKVAKRGQDVALRCDPISGHVSLFWYQQALGQGPEFLTYFQNEAQLDKSGLPSDRFFAERPEGSVSTLKIQRTQQEDSAVYLCASSSPGQGRSKMNTEAFFGQGTRLTVV.

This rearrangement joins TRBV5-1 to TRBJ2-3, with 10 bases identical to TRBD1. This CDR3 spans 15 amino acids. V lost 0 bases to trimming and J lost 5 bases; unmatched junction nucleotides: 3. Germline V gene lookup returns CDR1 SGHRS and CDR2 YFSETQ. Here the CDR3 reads CASSLGQGAEDTQYF. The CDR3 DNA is TGCGCCAGCAGCTTGGGACAGGGGGCGGAAGATACGCAGTATTTT.

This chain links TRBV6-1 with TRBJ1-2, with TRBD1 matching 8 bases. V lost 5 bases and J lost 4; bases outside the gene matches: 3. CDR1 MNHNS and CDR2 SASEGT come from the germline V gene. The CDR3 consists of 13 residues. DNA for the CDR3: TGTGCCAGCAGTATGGGACAGGCCTATGGCTACACCTTC. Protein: CASSMGQAYGYTF.